This T cell receptor beta chain was recorded in a study of blood T cell repertoires in COVID-19. About the study: Spain, Italy and the United States supplied samples that represented acute and convalescent COVID-19.

Membership in each cohort depended on participant-reported clinical history. Germline V gene sequence: CDR1 SNHLY, CDR2 FYNNEI. This CDR3 has 14 residues. V lost 2 bases and J lost 2; bases outside the gene matches: 1. Sequenced by immunoSEQ multiplex PCR; TCRdb stores in-frame clones only, minus some. The sample yields 180,000 or so clones, about 83% seen once. This TCR was sampled from a woman aged 45 to 65 in a cohort exposed to, infected with or recovered from COVID-19 (not recorded which). The chain has TRBV2 and TRBJ1-2, with 8 bases lining up with TRBD1. Sequenced sample: PBMCs or T cells enriched from blood (not recorded which). CDR3 sequence: CASSEQGANYGYTF. The CDR3 nucleotides are TGTGCCAGCAGTGAACAGGGGGCCAACTATGGCTACACCTTC.